The 26 T cell receptor beta chains below come from one sample, sequenced in a study of blood T cell repertoires in COVID-19. TCRdb's table, derived via immunoSEQ multiplex PCR, lists solely in-frame clones and lacks some. The sample includes some 230,000 clones, 70% to 90% of them seen just once. The sequenced material came from peripheral blood. The source is a man aged 40-50 years with acute or convalescent COVID-19.

V gene TRBV19 combines with J gene TRBJ2-3; TRBD1 aligns across 9 bases. CDR1 is LNHDA, CDR2 SQIVND, per germline (reference sequence). J was trimmed by 4 bases and V by 5 bases; bases with no gene match: 7. The CDR3 runs to 15 residues. This chain's CDR3 is CASSGRDRVSDTQYF. DNA for the CDR3: TGTGCCAGTAGTGGCCGGGACAGGGTTTCAGATACGCAGTATTTT.

This chain joins TRBV18 and TRBJ2-7, with 7 nucleotides matching TRBD1. CDR3 length: 15 amino acids. Germline CDR1 KGHSH, CDR2 LQKENI. V shed 4 bases and J 2 bases; nucleotides not matched to a gene: 8. The CDR3 DNA is TGTGCCAGCTCACGCACCGGGACAGAAACCTACGAGCAGTACTTC. Protein product: CASSRTGTETYEQYF.

The V and J genes are TRBV6-5 and TRBJ2-1, with 8 bases lining up with TRBD2. V shed 8 bases and J 7 bases; nucleotides not matched to a gene: 13. The CDR3 runs to 15 residues. Germline V CDR1 and CDR2: MNHEY, SVGAGI. CDR3 sequence (DNA): TGTGCCAGCGATCCACAGGGACGGGGGGGTAATGAGCAGTTCTTC. It codes for CASDPQGRGGNEQFF.

This clone was observed a handful of times. This chain links TRBV2 with TRBJ2-4, with D possibly being TRBD2 (6 bases). The CDR3 length is 14 residues. V was shortened by 4 bases and J by 8 bases, with 15 bases between the two germline ends. Germline CDR1 SNHLY, CDR2 FYNNEI. CDR3 sequence reads: CASSARLDYDIQYF. CDR3 nucleotide sequence: TGTGCCAGCAGTGCCCGACTAGATTACGACATTCAGTACTTC. Using reference TRBV2 and TRBJ2-4 for the parts outside the CDR3, the full variable domain is EPEVTQTPSHQVTQMGQEVILRCVPISNHLYFYWYRQILGQKVEFLVSFYNNEISEKSEIFDDQFSVERPDGSNFTLKIRSTKLEDSAMYFCASSARLDYDIQYFGAGTRLSVL.

This chain links TRBV7-6 with TRBJ2-7, with D possibly matching TRBD1 (6 bases). Germline CDR1 reads SGHVS; CDR2 reads FNYEAQ. V lost 5 bases and J 3 bases, leaving 20 bases between the germline ends. The CDR3 is 16 amino acids. CDR3 loop: CASSPPGHHQFYEQYF. For the CDR3, the DNA is TGTGCCAGCAGCCCCCCGGGACACCACCAATTCTACGAGCAGTACTTC.

The chain couples TRBV5-4 to TRBJ2-7, with 7 bases fitting TRBD2. The J segment lost 7 bases and the V segment lost 3 bases, leaving 16 bases of the junction unmatched. Germline V CDR1 and CDR2: SGHNT, YYREEE (reference sequence). The CDR3 is 16 amino acids. DNA of the CDR3: TGTGCCAGCAGCTCGGTCGGAGACTTGGCCGGGAGGGAGCAGTACTTC. This codes for CASSSVGDLAGREQYF.

This clone was seen a single time. V is TRBV19 and J is TRBJ2-3; D perhaps matches TRBD2 (5 bases). The CDR3 consists of 13 residues. Germline V gives CDR1 LNHDA, CDR2 SQIVND (reference sequence). V lost 6 bases and J 2 bases, leaving 9 bases between the germline ends. DNA for the CDR3: TGTGCCAGTAGAGAGGGCTCCACAGATACGCAGTATTTT. It yields the protein CASREGSTDTQYF.

This clone was seen more than once but under ten times. V gene TRBV5-4 combines with J gene TRBJ2-7; 12 bases agree with TRBD2. Germline-derived CDR1 and CDR2 are SGHNT and YYREEE (reference sequence). The CDR3 consists of 18 residues. V trimming: 2 bases; J trimming: 7 bases; junction bases outside the gene matches: 16. CDR3 sequence reads: CASSLSRTSGTRSREQYF. The CDR3, as DNA: TGTGCCAGCAGCTTATCCCGGACTAGCGGGACCCGTTCTCGGGAGCAGTACTTC.

The V gene is TRBV29-1, the J gene TRBJ1-2; TRBD1 agrees at 7 bases. CDR1 and CDR2 from the germline V gene are SQVTM and ANQGSEA. The trim removed 6 bases at V and 7 bases at J, leaving 8 bases unmatched. This CDR3 has 12 residues. The CDR3: CSVADRAGGYTF. CDR3 bases: TGCAGCGTCGCCGACAGGGCGGGTGGCTACACCTTC.

The chain recombines TRBV10-3 with TRBJ2-1, with 8 bases aligning to TRBD1. V lost 0 bases, J lost 7 bases, and 5 bases stayed unmatched. The CDR3 is 15 residues long. In germline, CDR1 is ENHRY, CDR2 SYGVKD. The CDR3 nucleotides read TGTGCCATCAGTGAGTCGACAGGGGAGCGGAATGAGCAGTTCTTC. It codes for CAISESTGERNEQFF.

The CDR3 spells CAWTIPGQGQETQYF. In DNA form, the CDR3 reads TGTGCCTGGACGATACCGGGACAGGGGCAAGAGACCCAGTACTTC. The chain uses TRBV30 and TRBJ2-5, with 10 bases lining up with TRBD1. With 4 bases clipped from V and 2 bases from J, the junction kept 7 bases outside the gene matches. CDR1 is GTSNPN and CDR2 is SVGIG in the germline V gene (reference sequence). This CDR3 spans 15 amino acids.

Note on this clone: The sample holds other DNA sequences that translate to the same CDR3. The chain is built from TRBV27 and TRBJ2-7; 9 bases fit TRBD1. The CDR3 consists of 14 residues. Germline values: CDR1 MNHEY, CDR2 SMNVEV (reference sequence). The V and J ends lost 6 bases and 2 bases, in that order; junction bases with no gene match: 5. Here the CDR3 reads CASSPGQGAYEQYF. The CDR3 DNA reads TGTGCCAGCAGCCCGGGACAGGGTGCCTACGAGCAGTACTTC.

Only a few counts were recorded for this clone. The chain employs TRBV13 and TRBJ1-1; TRBD1 agrees at 9 bases. Per germline, CDR1 PRHDT and CDR2 FYEKMQ (reference sequence). V shed 5 bases, J shed 3 bases, and the junction held 10 bases outside the gene matches. This CDR3 is 16 amino acids long. CDR3 coding DNA: TGTGCCAGCAGCCCCACGGGACAGGGACCGGACACTGAAGCTTTCTTT. It translates to CASSPTGQGPDTEAFF.

V is TRBV2 and J is TRBJ1-1; TRBD1 aligns across 9 bases. Trimming took 8 bases from V and 1 from J; bases not matched to a gene: 5. CDR3 length: 14 amino acids. Germline CDR1 SNHLY, CDR2 FYNNEI. The CDR3 bases are TGTGCCAGCGGGACAGGGCAGGGGAACACTGAAGCTTTCTTT. Its translation: CASGTGQGNTEAFF.

This clone was recorded a few times. The genes are TRBV29-1 and TRBJ1-2; no clear D. The V gene's germline CDR1 is SQVTM and CDR2 ANQGSEA. The CDR3 covers 12 residues. With 0 bases removed from V and 4 bases from J, the gap between germline ends came to 6 bases. CDR3 DNA: TGCAGCGTTGAAGATCGCAGCTATGGCTACACCTTC. This sequence encodes CSVEDRSYGYTF.

This clone was counted a single time. The chain carries TRBV19 and TRBJ2-3; TRBD2 agrees at 14 bases. The J segment lost 7 bases and the V segment lost 4 bases, leaving 7 bases of the junction unmatched. This CDR3 is built from 16 residues. Germline V gives CDR1 LNHDA, CDR2 SQIVND (reference sequence). In DNA form, the CDR3 reads TGTGCCAGTAGTAGCGGGACTAGCGGGGGCCGCAATACGCAGTATTTT. Its protein product is CASSSGTSGGRNTQYF.

The chain couples TRBV30 to TRBJ1-4, with D tentatively TRBD1 (5 bases). V was pared by 0 bases and J by 8 bases, with 16 bases between. The CDR3 loop spans 15 amino acids. Germline V gene lookup returns CDR1 GTSNPN and CDR2 SVGIG (reference sequence). CDR3 region: CAWSVGQGLEEKLFF. CDR3 in DNA: TGTGCCTGGAGTGTAGGGCAGGGTTTGGAAGAAAAACTGTTTTTT.

V usage is TRBV9 and J usage is TRBJ2-6; a possible D gene is TRBD2 (5 bases). The CDR3 is 15 amino acids. V gave up 0 bases and J gave up 4 bases, with 8 bases separating them. CDR1 and CDR2 (germline): SGDLS, YYNGEE. CDR3 sequence reads: CASSVDPGGANVLTF. In DNA, the CDR3 is TGTGCCAGCAGCGTAGATCCGGGAGGGGCCAACGTCCTGACTTTC.

The V and J genes are TRBV5-1 and TRBJ1-1; unclear D gene. This CDR3 comprises 14 residues. Looked up from germline, CDR1 is SGHRS and CDR2 is YFSETQ. V lost 2 bases and J lost 1, with 9 bases in between. The CDR3 protein is CASSFEGGNTEAFF. In nucleotides, the CDR3 is TGCGCCAGCAGCTTTGAGGGAGGGAACACTGAAGCTTTCTTT.

This chain joins TRBV6-5 and TRBJ1-6; D is perhaps TRBD1 (5 bases). Germline V gene lookup returns CDR1 MNHEY and CDR2 SVGAGI. There are 15 residues in the CDR3. Trimming removed 0 bases at V and 14 bases at J, with 17 bases between. CDR3 sequence reads: CASSYSIRGPGTLHF. CDR3 in DNA: TGTGCCAGCAGTTACTCGATAAGGGGTCCTGGCACCCTCCACTTT.

V and J are TRBV2 and TRBJ2-4, with a tentative D call TRBD1 (6 bases). V lost 6 bases and J 0 bases, leaving 15 bases between the germline ends. In germline, CDR1 is SNHLY, CDR2 FYNNEI. This CDR3 has 16 residues. CDR3: CASRDGQTSAKNIQYF. In nucleotides, the CDR3 is TGTGCCAGCAGGGATGGACAGACATCAGCCAAAAACATTCAGTACTTC.

In this sample, this clone turned up once. The chain joins TRBV29-1 to TRBJ1-1; TRBD1 is a possible D gene (5 bases). The ends were cut back, 4 bases at V and 4 bases at J, with 16 bases in the middle. CDR1 and CDR2 from the germline V gene are SQVTM and ANQGSEA. This CDR3 has 14 residues. This chain's CDR3 is CSVVGRLGGTEAFF. CDR3 sequence (DNA): TGCAGCGTTGTGGGACGGCTGGGGGGCACTGAAGCTTTCTTT.

The V gene is TRBV7-8, the J gene TRBJ1-5; weak D call: TRBD1 (5 bases). The CDR3 has 13 amino acids. V lost 8 bases to trimming and J lost 6 bases, with 14 bases between them. Germline CDR1 reads SGHVS; CDR2 reads FQNEAQ. CDR3 DNA: TGTGCCAGCTGGGGGGGAGGCGGTCAGCCCCAGCATTTT. It specifies CASWGGGGQPQHF.

The chain uses TRBV5-1 and TRBJ2-2; TRBD1 agrees at 8 bases. The germline CDR1 and CDR2 sequences are SGHRS and YFSETQ. The length of the CDR3 is 14 residues. Trimming removed 2 bases from V and 4 bases from J; junction bases left unmatched: 1. The DNA for the CDR3 is TGCGCCAGCAGCTTCGGGACAGGCACCGGGGAGCTGTTTTTT. Protein product: CASSFGTGTGELFF.

The rearrangement links TRBV4-3 to TRBJ1-1; no definite D call. The CDR3 extends over 15 amino acids. V was cut by 3 bases and J by 3 bases, with 14 bases left in between. In germline, CDR1 is LGHNA, CDR2 YSLEER. This chain's CDR3 is CASSQALGRDTEAFF. The DNA for the CDR3 is TGCGCCAGCAGCCAGGCCCTTGGGAGGGACACTGAAGCTTTCTTT.

The V and J genes are TRBV12-3 or TRBV12-4 and TRBJ1-5, with D maybe TRBD1 (6 bases). The CDR3 spans 11 residues. V dropped 4 bases and J dropped 11 bases, with 9 bases sitting between them. DNA for the CDR3: TGTGCCAGCAGTTCCGGACAGTCCCAGCATTTT. It is translated as CASSSGQSQHF.